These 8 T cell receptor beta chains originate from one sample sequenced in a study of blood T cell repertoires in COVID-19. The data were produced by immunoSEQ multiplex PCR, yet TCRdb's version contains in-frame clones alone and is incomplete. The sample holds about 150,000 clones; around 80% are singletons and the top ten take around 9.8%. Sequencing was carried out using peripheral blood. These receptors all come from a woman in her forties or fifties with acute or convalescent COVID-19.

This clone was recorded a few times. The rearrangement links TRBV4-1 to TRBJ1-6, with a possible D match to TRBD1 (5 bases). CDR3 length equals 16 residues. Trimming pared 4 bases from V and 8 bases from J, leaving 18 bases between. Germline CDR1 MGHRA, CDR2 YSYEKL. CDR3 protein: CASSREGSPGDSPLHF. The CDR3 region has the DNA TGCGCCAGCAGCCGAGAGGGGAGCCCCGGCGATTCACCCCTCCACTTT.

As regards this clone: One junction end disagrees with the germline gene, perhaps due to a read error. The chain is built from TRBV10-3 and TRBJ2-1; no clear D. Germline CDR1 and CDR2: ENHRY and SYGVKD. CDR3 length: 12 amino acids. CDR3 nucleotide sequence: TGTGCCATCAGATCAGGTTACACTGAGCAGTTCTTC. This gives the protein CAIRSGYTEQFF.

This CDR3 reads CASSSLDRGGYGYTF. In DNA, the CDR3 is TGTGCCAGCAGCTCCCTTGACAGGGGTGGGTATGGCTACACCTTC. V is TRBV28 and J is TRBJ1-2; 8 bases fit TRBD1. The CDR3 extends over 15 amino acids. The V gene end was trimmed by 6 bases and the J gene end by 5 bases; junction bases not matched to a gene: 11. The germline CDR1 and CDR2 sequences are MDHEN and SYDVKM.

The CDR3 loop reads CASSLTSVSGANVLTF. The CDR3 DNA follows: TGTGCCAGCAGCCTTACATCCGTCTCTGGGGCCAACGTCCTGACTTTC. The chain uses TRBV11-3 and TRBJ2-6; D remains ambiguous. Trimming removed 5 bases at V and 0 bases at J, with 11 bases between. CDR1 SGHNT and CDR2 YENEEA come from the germline V gene. The CDR3 runs to 16 residues. The full variable domain, with the rest looked up from reference TRBV11-3 and TRBJ2-6, is EAGVVQSPRYKIIEKKQPVAFWCNPISGHNTLYWYLQNLGQGPELLIRYENEEAVDDSQLPKDRFSAERLKGVDSTLKIQPAELGDSAVYLCASSLTSVSGANVLTFGAGSRLTVL.

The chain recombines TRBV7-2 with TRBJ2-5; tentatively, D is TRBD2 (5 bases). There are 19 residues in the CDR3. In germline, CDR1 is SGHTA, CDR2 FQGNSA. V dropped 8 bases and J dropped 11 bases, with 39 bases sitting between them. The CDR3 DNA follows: TGTGCCAGCGTCCTCCACGCGGACTCTTCTTCCCCTAGCAATTGGAAACAGTACTTC. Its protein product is CASVLHADSSSPSNWKQYF.

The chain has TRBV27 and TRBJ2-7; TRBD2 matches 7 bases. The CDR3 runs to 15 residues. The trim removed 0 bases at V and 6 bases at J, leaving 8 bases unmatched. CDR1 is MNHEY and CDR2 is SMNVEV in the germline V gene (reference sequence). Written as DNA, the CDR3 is TGTGCCAGCAGTTTATCGGGAGGGCCTCTCGGCGAGCAGTACTTC. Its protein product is CASSLSGGPLGEQYF.

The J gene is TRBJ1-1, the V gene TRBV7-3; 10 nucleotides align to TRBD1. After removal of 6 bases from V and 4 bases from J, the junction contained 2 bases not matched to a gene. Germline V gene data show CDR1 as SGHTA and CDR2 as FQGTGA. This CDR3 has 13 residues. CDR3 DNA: TGTGCCAGCAGGCGGACAGGGGGCACTGAAGCTTTCTTT. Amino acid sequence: CASRRTGGTEAFF.

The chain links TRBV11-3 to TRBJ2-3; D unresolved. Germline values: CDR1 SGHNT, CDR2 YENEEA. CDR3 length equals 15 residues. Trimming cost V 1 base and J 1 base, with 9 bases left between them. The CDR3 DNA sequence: TGTGCCAGCAGCTTAGCCCCCACACGCACAGATACGCAGTATTTT. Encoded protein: CASSLAPTRTDTQYF.